This T cell receptor (beta chain) was identified in a study of response to subunit inactivated influenza vaccine. Whole-study findings and limits: It was the authors' suggestion that each seasonal influenza vaccination recruits few new T cells.

With respect to this clonotype: Its specificity is not known.

TCRdb redid the calling of the RT-PCR reads with MiXCR, one entry per CDR3 protein. This repertoire shows some 800,000 distinct CDR3 sequences, around 21% found once; its top ten account for 10%. The receptor was derived from a man aged 50-60 years who received an inactivated influenza vaccine. This specimen consisted of PBMCs from blood, obtained about 5 days after vaccination.

CDR3 in amino acids: CASSLSPSGASRETQYF. The CDR3 DNA follows: TGCGCCAGCAGCTTGTCCCCTAGCGGGGCCTCTAGGGAGACCCAGTACTTC. The chain is built from TRBV5-1 and TRBJ2-5; TRBD2 aligns across 9 bases. Looked up from germline, CDR1 is SGHRS and CDR2 is YFSETQ. The CDR3 consists of 17 residues. The V segment lost 1 base and the J segment 5 bases; nucleotides outside the gene matches: 12.